This passage covers 19 T cell receptor beta chains from one sample sequenced in a study of blood T cells in healthy people across ages. Through a sample-barcoded 5' primer and a J-beta primer mix, a second PCR was run for about 6 to 11 cycles. In TCRdb, the 5' RACE reads were re-called with MiXCR into one record per CDR3 protein. The repertoire holds 1.2 million to 1.5 million distinct CDR3 sequences, with around 55% as singletons. Sequencing was carried out using blood. The receptors derive from a man younger than 35 in good health.

The chain uses TRBV7-2 and TRBJ1-2; 8 nucleotides line up with TRBD1. CDR3 length equals 15 residues. J was trimmed by 7 bases and V by 5 bases; bases with no gene match: 12. The germline gives CDR1 SGHTA, CDR2 FQGNSA. As DNA, the CDR3 is TGTGCCAGCAGCCCGGACAGGGAGGGGGGTCGTGGCTACACCTTC. It translates to CASSPDREGGRGYTF. The entire variable domain, with the rest obtained from reference TRBV7-2 and TRBJ1-2, is as follows: GAGVSQSPSNKVTEKGKDVELRCDPISGHTALYWYRQSLGQGLEFLIYFQGNSAPDKSGLPSDRFSAERTGGSVSTLTIQRTQQEDSAVYLCASSPDREGGRGYTFGSGTRLTVV.

With regard to this clonotype: The germline gene is not matched at one end of the junction; a read error may be the cause. The chain combines TRBV7-2 with TRBJ2-6; either TRBD1 or TRBD2 may supply D (5 bases each). There are 17 residues in the CDR3. Per the germline V gene, CDR1 is SGHTA and CDR2 is FQGNSA. The CDR3 is CVSSLGPPAAGANVLTF. CDR3 DNA: TGTGTCAGCAGCTTGGGACCCCCGGCGGCAGGGGCCAACGTCCTGACTTTC.

In this sample, this clonotype turned up a few times. This sequence joins TRBV4-1 and TRBJ2-1; TRBD2 matches 10 bases. The CDR3 length is 17 residues. J lost 6 bases, V lost 0 bases, and 8 bases had no gene match. Germline V gives CDR1 MGHRA, CDR2 YSYEKL. This CDR3 is CASSQDRGAGGINEQFF. The CDR3 DNA sequence: TGCGCCAGCAGCCAAGATCGTGGAGCGGGAGGGATCAATGAGCAGTTCTTC.

The gene calls are TRBV6-6 and TRBJ2-1, with TRBD1 matching 8 bases. Germline CDR1 and CDR2: MNHNY and SVGAGI (reference sequence). V gave up 6 bases and J gave up 8 bases; unmatched junction bases: 9. CDR3 size: 14 residues. The CDR3 nucleotides are TGTGCCAGCAGATCAGGACAGGGTATCGATGAGCAGTTCTTC. It codes for CASRSGQGIDEQFF.

The chain couples TRBV11-2 to TRBJ2-4; TRBD2 is a possible D gene (6 bases). Near its end, the DNA agrees better with TRBJ2-5, so the J call may be wrong. The CDR3 has 15 residues. Per the germline V gene, CDR1 is SGHAT and CDR2 is FQNNGV. In DNA, the CDR3 is TGTGCCAGCAGCGGTACTCGGGGGACCCAAGAGACCCAGTACTTC. Translation: CASSGTRGTQETQYF.

The chain has TRBV6-1 and TRBJ1-5; no definite D call. Trimming removed 2 bases from V and 6 bases from J, with 8 bases in between. The germline CDR1 and CDR2 sequences are MNHNS and SASEGT. The CDR3 contains 13 residues. The CDR3 reads CASSEPVGQPQHF. The CDR3 nucleotides are TGTGCCAGCAGTGAACCGGTTGGTCAGCCCCAGCATTTT.

The V and J genes are TRBV20-1 and TRBJ2-1, with D possibly being TRBD2 (5 bases). V shed 5 bases and J shed 8 bases, with 16 bases lying between them. This CDR3 region has 13 residues. Germline-derived CDR1 and CDR2 are DFQATT and SNEGSKA (reference sequence). CDR3: CSASSTSFDEQFF. The CDR3 coding sequence is TGCAGTGCTTCCTCTACTAGTTTTGATGAGCAGTTCTTC.

The chain links TRBV20-1 to TRBJ2-4; perhaps TRBD1 as D (6 bases). Gene TRBJ2-5 matches the end of the DNA better, so the J call may be wrong. The CDR3 length is 13 residues. Germline V gene data show CDR1 as DFQATT and CDR2 as SNEGSKA (reference sequence). The CDR3 loop reads CSAGGHLQETQYF. The CDR3 nucleotides are TGCAGTGCTGGGGGACACCTCCAAGAGACCCAGTACTTC.

This chain connects TRBV12-3 or TRBV12-4 to TRBJ2-1, with 9 positions matching TRBD2. The length of the CDR3 is 15 residues. V shed 7 bases, J shed 6 bases, and the junction held 10 bases outside the gene matches. CDR3 DNA: TGTGCCAGCAATCCACGGACTAGCGTAGGCAATGAGCAGTTCTTC. It translates to CASNPRTSVGNEQFF.

The V gene is TRBV7-7, the J gene TRBJ2-1; D might be TRBD2 (6 bases). Trimming took 1 base from V and 10 from J, leaving 14 bases between them. The CDR3 loop spans 14 amino acids. From germline, CDR1 is SSHAT and CDR2 FNYEAQ (reference sequence). CDR3 in DNA: TGTGCCAGCAGCTTAGACCCCACTGGAGGGGAGCAGTTCTTC. It encodes CASSLDPTGGEQFF.

The rearrangement uses TRBV20-1 and TRBJ2-5, with D possibly matching TRBD2 (5 bases). The end of the DNA fits TRBJ2-7 better, so the J call may be wrong. The CDR3 runs 14 residues. CDR1 is DFQATT and CDR2 is SNEGSKA in the germline V gene (reference sequence). CDR3 nucleotide sequence: TGCAGTGCTCCAGGCGTCGGGGTTATTGACGAGCAGTACTTC. It encodes CSAPGVGVIDEQYF.

This rearrangement joins TRBV3-1 to TRBJ2-3; D may be TRBD1 (5 bases). The CDR3 covers 15 residues. CDR1 and CDR2 from the germline V gene are LGHDT and YNNKEL (reference sequence). V was cut by 2 bases and J by 4 bases, with 13 bases left in between. The CDR3 region has the DNA TGTGCCAGCAGCCAAACAAGGACAAAGGCAGATACGCAGTATTTT. Residues: CASSQTRTKADTQYF.

To note about this clonotype: The junction departs from the called germline gene at one end, perhaps through a read error. The chain carries TRBV6-1 and TRBJ1-2; D remains ambiguous. The CDR3 length is 15 residues. Per germline, CDR1 MNHNS and CDR2 SASEGT. This CDR3 is CAGSKTRADNYGYTF. The DNA for the CDR3 is TGTGCCGGCAGCAAGACCCGGGCAGACAACTATGGCTACACCTTC.

The genes are TRBV6-5 and TRBJ2-1, with a tentative D call TRBD2 (5 bases). Germline V lookup: CDR1 MNHEY, CDR2 SVGAGI. V shed 0 bases and J shed 0 bases, with 15 bases lying between them. CDR3 length: 18 residues. The chain's CDR3 is CASSYSRVGPSSYNEQFF. For the CDR3, the DNA is TGTGCCAGCAGTTACTCGAGGGTCGGACCCAGCTCCTACAATGAGCAGTTCTTC.

The CDR3 region is CASSYSDRQSTQYF. CDR3 in DNA: TGTGCCAGCAGTTATAGTGATCGCCAATCGACGCAGTATTTT. The chain employs TRBV6-5 and TRBJ2-3; D is unresolved. The V and J ends lost 3 bases and 9 bases respectively, with 16 bases between them. Germline CDR1 is MNHEY and CDR2 is SVGAGI. This CDR3 region has 14 residues.

This clonotype was counted a few times. The chain combines TRBV6-5 with TRBJ1-1, with no clear D. V was shortened by 0 bases and J by 1 base, with 12 bases between the two germline ends. The CDR3 covers 16 residues. Per germline, CDR1 MNHEY and CDR2 SVGAGI. The CDR3 DNA reads as TGTGCCAGCAGTTACTCGATGTCCTTGAGGAACACTGAAGCTTTCTTT. Its protein is CASSYSMSLRNTEAFF.

This chain connects TRBV10-3 to TRBJ2-7; 10 bases fit TRBD1. The CDR3 has 14 residues. V shed 6 bases, J shed 4 bases, and the junction held 6 bases outside the gene matches. CDR1 is ENHRY, CDR2 SYGVKD, per germline. The CDR3 bases are TGTGCCATCAGCCACGGGACAGGGGAATACGAGCAGTACTTC. This codes for CAISHGTGEYEQYF.

The table lists this clonotype with a few counts. The chain employs TRBV5-1 and TRBJ2-1; perhaps D is TRBD1 or TRBD2 (5 bases each). Trimming removed 4 bases at V and 7 bases at J, with 18 bases between. Per germline, CDR1 SGHRS and CDR2 YFSETQ. The CDR3 runs 15 residues. The CDR3 DNA follows: TGCGCCAGCAGCACGGACGGGGTTGGGGGTAATGAGCAGTTCTTC. As protein: CASSTDGVGGNEQFF.

The V and J genes are TRBV29-1 and TRBJ1-2; TRBD1 is a possible D gene (5 bases). Per germline, CDR1 SQVTM and CDR2 ANQGSEA. Trimming stripped 8 bases from V and 9 bases from J, with 19 bases between. The CDR3 is 12 residues long. The CDR3 spells CSTHLGGPSYTF. The CDR3 coding sequence is TGCAGCACCCACCTTGGGGGACCTAGCTACACCTTC.